This entry lists 17 T cell receptor beta chains sequenced from one sample in a study of cytomegalovirus exposure and HLA in healthy donors. With 60 Vbeta and 13 Jbeta primers, the PCR was carried out. Clones were sequenced by immunoSEQ multiplex PCR, and TCRdb holds only the in-frame ones, with some missing. Here the sample spans fewer than 250,000 clones, about 82% being singletons. The sample comprised PBMCs. Source of these receptors: a man aged 25 to 40 in good health and CMV-seronegative.

This clone was found once. This rearrangement joins TRBV2 to TRBJ2-7, with a possible D match to TRBD1 (5 bases). This CDR3 region has 14 residues. Germline loops: CDR1 SNHLY, CDR2 FYNNEI. Trimming cost V 8 bases and J 2 bases, with 16 bases left between them. The CDR3 DNA reads TGTGCCAGCGCTAGACAGATAGTAACCTACGAGCAGTACTTC. Amino acid sequence: CASARQIVTYEQYF.

The chain uses TRBV6-5 and TRBJ1-4; no definite D call. This CDR3 region has 12 residues. With 5 bases removed from V and 9 bases from J, the gap between germline ends came to 10 bases. Germline values: CDR1 MNHEY, CDR2 SVGAGI. The CDR3 bases are TGTGCCAGCAGTCCCCCTGGGCAAAAACTGTTTTTT. This codes for CASSPPGQKLFF.

This CDR3 reads CASSPARHEQYF. CDR3 sequence (DNA): TGTGCCAGCAGCCCCGCTAGGCACGAGCAGTACTTC. The chain carries TRBV7-8 and TRBJ2-7; D remains unclear. CDR3 length equals 12 residues. Germline V gene lookup returns CDR1 SGHVS and CDR2 FQNEAQ. The V end was cut by 5 bases, the J end by 5 bases, with 10 bases between.

In nucleotides, the CDR3 is TGTGCCAGTATGCCAGTGGGGGGGATTACCTTCAATGGCTACACCTTC. Amino acids: CASMPVGGITFNGYTF. This rearrangement joins TRBV19 to TRBJ1-2; possibly TRBD1 for D (5 bases). Trimming pared 7 bases from V and 6 bases from J, leaving 24 bases between. Germline V gene sequence: CDR1 LNHDA, CDR2 SQIVND (reference sequence). The CDR3 runs to 16 residues.

This rearrangement joins TRBV9 to TRBJ2-3, with 11 bases that match TRBD1. The CDR3 length is 16 residues. Germline CDR1 is SGDLS and CDR2 is YYNGEE. V lost 4 bases, J lost 2 bases, and 6 bases stayed unmatched. The DNA of the CDR3 is TGTGCCAGCAGCCTATGGGGACAGGGGGACACAGATACGCAGTATTTT. Translated, it gives CASSLWGQGDTDTQYF. The variable domain in full, completed from reference TRBV9 and TRBJ2-3, reads DSGVTQTPKHLITATGQRVTLRCSPRSGDLSVYWYQQSLDQGLQFLIQYYNGEERAKGNILERFSAQQFPDLHSELNLSSLELGDSALYFCASSLWGQGDTDTQYFGPGTRLTVL.

V gene TRBV6-1 combines with J gene TRBJ2-3; 8 positions match TRBD2. The trim removed 0 bases at V and 5 bases at J, leaving 4 bases unmatched. The CDR3 covers 15 residues. Per germline, CDR1 MNHNS and CDR2 SASEGT. The CDR3 reads CASSEAGRVEDTQYF. As DNA, the CDR3 is TGTGCCAGCAGTGAAGCCGGGAGGGTAGAAGATACGCAGTATTTT.

The chain combines TRBV9 with TRBJ2-3; TRBD1 matches 7 bases. V shed 2 bases and J 1 base; nucleotides not matched to a gene: 1. CDR3 size: 14 residues. Germline loops: CDR1 SGDLS, CDR2 YYNGEE. DNA of the CDR3: TGTGCCAGCAGCGTCGGACAGGGCACAGATACGCAGTATTTT. Its protein is CASSVGQGTDTQYF. The variable domain in full, completed from reference TRBV9 and TRBJ2-3, reads DSGVTQTPKHLITATGQRVTLRCSPRSGDLSVYWYQQSLDQGLQFLIQYYNGEERAKGNILERFSAQQFPDLHSELNLSSLELGDSALYFCASSVGQGTDTQYFGPGTRLTVL.

The CDR3 here is CASSVGGLSNTEAFF. CDR3 bases: TGTGCCAGCAGCGTAGGGGGACTTTCGAACACTGAAGCTTTCTTT. This chain links TRBV9 with TRBJ1-1; the D gene is possibly TRBD1 (5 bases). V lost 0 bases and J 1 base, leaving 10 bases between the germline ends. The germline V gene has CDR1 SGDLS and CDR2 YYNGEE. The length of the CDR3 is 15 residues.

This clone has only one observation. The chain is built from TRBV5-6 and TRBJ2-1, with D possibly being TRBD1 (6 bases). Germline values: CDR1 SGHDT, CDR2 YYEEEE. The CDR3 is 17 residues long. V lost 4 bases, J lost 0 bases, and 17 bases lay in between. The CDR3 DNA follows: TGTGCCAGCAGCCCCCCCTTAAGACAGGCCTCCTACAATGAGCAGTTCTTC. Its protein product is CASSPPLRQASYNEQFF.

The rearrangement uses TRBV11-2 and TRBJ2-7, with D perhaps TRBD1 (5 bases). CDR1 SGHAT and CDR2 FQNNGV come from the germline V gene. V lost 5 bases to trimming and J lost 6 bases, with 14 bases between them. The CDR3 is 13 amino acids. CDR3 sequence: CASSVGRAFEQYF. As DNA, the CDR3 is TGTGCCAGCAGCGTCGGCAGGGCGTTCGAGCAGTACTTC.

On this clone itself: One end of the junction varies from germline; a read error may be responsible. The rearrangement links TRBV18 to TRBJ2-6; 8 nucleotides line up with TRBD1. Germline V gene data show CDR1 as KGHSH and CDR2 as LQKENI. This CDR3 comprises 13 residues. The CDR3 sequence: CASSPQGASVLTF. The CDR3 DNA reads TGTGCCAGCTCACCTCAGGGGGCCAGCGTCCTGACTTTC.

J is TRBJ1-2 and V is TRBV5-6; the D gene is possibly TRBD1 (6 bases). Trimming pared 4 bases from V and 5 bases from J, leaving 15 bases between. There are 14 residues in the CDR3. Germline values: CDR1 SGHDT, CDR2 YYEEEE. In DNA form, the CDR3 reads TGTGCCAGCAGCGGTAACAGGGTCGGGTATGGCTACACCTTC. Protein product: CASSGNRVGYGYTF.

A single count supports this clone. The rearrangement uses TRBV4-2 and TRBJ1-2; 9 positions match TRBD1. The CDR3 is 15 amino acids. CDR1 is LGHNA and CDR2 is YNFKEQ in the germline V gene. Trimming took 2 bases from V and 7 from J; bases not matched to a gene: 8. The DNA for the CDR3 is TGTGCCAGCAGCCAATTCTTACAGGGGGCAGCTGGCTACACCTTC. Translated: CASSQFLQGAAGYTF.

This chain links TRBV28 with TRBJ1-2, with 7 nucleotides matching TRBD1. The CDR3 runs 12 residues. Trimming took 10 bases from V and 4 from J; bases not matched to a gene: 6. CDR1 and CDR2 (germline): MDHEN, SYDVKM. CDR3 in amino acids: CATEQGFYGYTF. CDR3 bases: TGTGCCACAGAACAGGGGTTCTATGGCTACACCTTC.

This clone was picked up one time. V and J are TRBV28 and TRBJ2-1; 7 nucleotides agree with TRBD1. CDR3 length equals 14 residues. V was clipped by 8 bases and J by 5 bases; unmatched bases: 9. Germline V CDR1 and CDR2: MDHEN, SYDVKM. The CDR3 DNA reads as TGTGCCAGCTCAATCGACAGGGTCAACAATGAGCAGTTCTTC. Amino acid sequence: CASSIDRVNNEQFF.

Comments on this clone: An end of the junction does not agree with germline; a read error may underlie this. Here the CDR3 DNA reads TGTGCCAGCAGCGATGGGGGCTGGAGCTCTGGGGCCAGCGTCCTGACTTTC. Translation: CASSDGGWSSGASVLTF. The chain recombines TRBV9 with TRBJ2-6; perhaps TRBD1 as D (6 bases). This CDR3 is built from 17 residues. Germline V lookup: CDR1 SGDLS, CDR2 YYNGEE.

The chain links TRBV6-1 to TRBJ2-1; D remains unclear. Trimming pared 6 bases from V and 10 bases from J, leaving 10 bases between. The CDR3 has 11 residues. Germline V CDR1 and CDR2: MNHNS, SASEGT. CDR3 protein: CASSILMEQFF. The CDR3, as DNA: TGTGCCAGCAGCATACTTATGGAGCAGTTCTTC.